This section outlines one T cell receptor beta chain sequence together with its context. J gave up 2 bases and V 0 bases, and 4 bases lay outside the gene matches. CDR3 length: 15 amino acids. CDR1 LGHNA and CDR2 YSLEER come from the germline V gene. The sample comes from a study of blood T cell repertoires in COVID-19. Study information: Acute-phase and convalescent COVID-19 samples originated in the United States, Italy and Spain. Sources were T cells, B-cell-depleted T cells, or PBMCs; the material itself was cDNA or gDNA.

In the source study's methods: Estimation of nucleated cell counts relied on the amplification of reference gene primers. Method: immunoSEQ multiplex PCR; TCRdb's copy keeps in-frame clones and lacks some. D and trimming were read from the DNA, whereas the V and J calls and clone size are those reported in that table. The sample includes 75,000 to 95,000 clones, 79% of them seen just once. This clonotype was sampled from a woman older than 75 with active or convalescent COVID-19. J is TRBJ2-7 and V is TRBV4-3; 7 nucleotides match TRBD2. The sample was peripheral blood. CDR3 bases: TGCGCCAGCAGCCAAGAGTGGGGGGGACCCTACGAGCAGTACTTC. Its protein is CASSQEWGGPYEQYF.